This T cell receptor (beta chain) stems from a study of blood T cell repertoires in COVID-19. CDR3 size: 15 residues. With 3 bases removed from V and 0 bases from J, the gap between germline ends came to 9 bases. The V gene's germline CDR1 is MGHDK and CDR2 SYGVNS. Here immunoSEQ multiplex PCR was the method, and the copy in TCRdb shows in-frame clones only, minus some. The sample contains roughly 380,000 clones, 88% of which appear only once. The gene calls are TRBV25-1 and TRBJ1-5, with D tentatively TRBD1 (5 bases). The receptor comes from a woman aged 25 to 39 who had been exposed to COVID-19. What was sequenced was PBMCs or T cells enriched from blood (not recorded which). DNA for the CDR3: TGTGCCAGCAGTGAGACAGTTTATAGCAATCAGCCCCAGCATTTT. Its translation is CASSETVYSNQPQHF.